This T cell receptor (beta chain) was observed in a study of blood T cells in healthy people across ages. Study summary: There was about one barcoded beta molecule captured by template switching per two T cells.

Germline V gene sequence: CDR1 SGHDN, CDR2 FVKESK. V lost 1 base and J 5 bases, leaving 19 bases between the germline ends. The CDR3 is made up of 17 amino acids. Primed by a sample-barcoded 5' primer and a J-beta primer mix, a second PCR proceeded for roughly 6 to 12 cycles. TCRdb recomputed calls from the 5' RACE reads with MiXCR, one row per CDR3 protein. Among some 1.4 million distinct CDR3 sequences listed, around two fifths were seen once. Study observations and caveats: As age increased, TCR beta diversity per million T cells fell in a roughly linear fashion.

A word on this clonotype: Its matching antigen is unknown.

The sequencing input was blood. J is TRBJ2-3 and V is TRBV14; unclear D gene. This receptor was taken from a woman aged 18-30 years in good health. DNA for the CDR3: TGTGCCAGCAGCCAAGGGAAACGGTCGAGTTACCTAGATACGCAGTATTTT. This sequence encodes CASSQGKRSSYLDTQYF. The complete variable domain, with remaining parts taken from reference TRBV14 and TRBJ2-3, reads EAGVTQFPSHSVIEKGQTVTLRCDPISGHDNLYWYRRVMGKEIKFLLHFVKESKQDESGMPNNRFLAERTGGTYSTLKVQPAELEDSGVYFCASSQGKRSSYLDTQYFGPGTRLTVL.